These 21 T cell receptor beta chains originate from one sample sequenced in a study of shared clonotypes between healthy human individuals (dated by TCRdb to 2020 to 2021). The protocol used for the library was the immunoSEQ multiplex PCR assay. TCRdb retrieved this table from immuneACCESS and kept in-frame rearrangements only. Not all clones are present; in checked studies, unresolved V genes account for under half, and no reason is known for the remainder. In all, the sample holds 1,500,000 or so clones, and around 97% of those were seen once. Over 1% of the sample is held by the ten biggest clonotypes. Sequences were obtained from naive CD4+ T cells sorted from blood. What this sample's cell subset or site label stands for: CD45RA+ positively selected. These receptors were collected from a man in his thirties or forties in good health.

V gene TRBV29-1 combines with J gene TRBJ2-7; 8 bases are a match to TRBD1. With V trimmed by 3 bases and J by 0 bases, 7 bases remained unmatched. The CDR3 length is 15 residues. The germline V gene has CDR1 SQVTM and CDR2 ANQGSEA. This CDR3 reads CSVETDRASSYEQYF. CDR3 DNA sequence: TGCAGCGTTGAGACGGACAGGGCTTCCTCCTACGAGCAGTACTTC.

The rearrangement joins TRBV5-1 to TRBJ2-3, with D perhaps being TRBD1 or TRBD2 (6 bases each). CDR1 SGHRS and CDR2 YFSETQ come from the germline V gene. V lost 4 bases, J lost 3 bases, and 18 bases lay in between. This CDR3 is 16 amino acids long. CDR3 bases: TGCGCCAGCAGCCCCGGGGGCGGAGGAGTTACAGATACGCAGTATTTT. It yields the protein CASSPGGGGVTDTQYF.

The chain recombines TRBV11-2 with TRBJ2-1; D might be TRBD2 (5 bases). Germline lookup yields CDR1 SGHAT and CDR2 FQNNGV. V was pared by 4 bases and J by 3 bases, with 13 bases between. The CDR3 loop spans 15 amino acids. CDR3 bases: TGTGCCAGCAGCTCCGGTTCCGGGATCTACAATGAGCAGTTCTTC. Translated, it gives CASSSGSGIYNEQFF.

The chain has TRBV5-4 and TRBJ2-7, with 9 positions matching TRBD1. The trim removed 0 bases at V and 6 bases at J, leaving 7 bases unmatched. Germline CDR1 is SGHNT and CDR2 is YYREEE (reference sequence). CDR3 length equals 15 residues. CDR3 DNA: TGTGCCAGCAGCTTGGCCGGGACAGGGTTTAGCGAGCAGTACTTC. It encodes CASSLAGTGFSEQYF.

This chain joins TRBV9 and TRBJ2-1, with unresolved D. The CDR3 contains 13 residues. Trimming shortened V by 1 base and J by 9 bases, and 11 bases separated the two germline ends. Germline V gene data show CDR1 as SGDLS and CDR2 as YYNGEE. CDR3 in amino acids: CASSVSSLGEQFF. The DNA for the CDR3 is TGTGCCAGCAGCGTATCTAGTTTGGGTGAGCAGTTCTTC.

The CDR3 spells CASSLGSGRETQYF. CDR3 sequence (DNA): TGCGCCAGCAGCTTAGGCAGCGGGAGAGAGACCCAGTACTTC. The rearrangement joins TRBV5-1 to TRBJ2-5; 8 bases match TRBD2. Unmatched junction bases numbered 4, after V lost 2 bases and J lost 4 bases. This CDR3 spans 14 amino acids. Germline V gene lookup returns CDR1 SGHRS and CDR2 YFSETQ.

The CDR3 bases are TGTGCCAGCAGTGAATTGTTTGATCCGACTAGACCTAATGAGCAGTTCTTC. This codes for CASSELFDPTRPNEQFF. The V gene is TRBV25-1, the J gene TRBJ2-1; D may be TRBD2 (6 bases). V dropped 1 base and J dropped 7 bases, with 20 bases sitting between them. Germline lookup yields CDR1 MGHDK and CDR2 SYGVNS. The CDR3 is 17 residues long. Full variable domain (remainder filled in from reference TRBV25-1 and TRBJ2-1): EADIYQTPRYLVIGTGKKITLECSQTMGHDKMYWYQQDPGMELHLIHYSYGVNSTEKGDLSSESTVSRIRTEHFPLTLESARPSHTSQYLCASSELFDPTRPNEQFFGPGTRLTVL.

The CDR3 sequence: CASGSGWGIDEQFF. CDR3 nucleotides: TGTGCCAGCGGTAGCGGTTGGGGGATCGATGAGCAGTTCTTC. The rearrangement uses TRBV6-5 and TRBJ2-1; D possibly corresponds to TRBD2 (6 bases). CDR3 length: 14 amino acids. Germline V CDR1 and CDR2: MNHEY, SVGAGI. With 8 bases removed from V and 8 bases from J, the gap between germline ends came to 19 bases.

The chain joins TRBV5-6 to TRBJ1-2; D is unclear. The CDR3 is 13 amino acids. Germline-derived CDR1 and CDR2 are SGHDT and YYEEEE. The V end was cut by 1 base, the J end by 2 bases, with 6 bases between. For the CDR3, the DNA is TGTGCCAGCAGCTTGTGGAAAAACTATGGCTACACCTTC. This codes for CASSLWKNYGYTF.

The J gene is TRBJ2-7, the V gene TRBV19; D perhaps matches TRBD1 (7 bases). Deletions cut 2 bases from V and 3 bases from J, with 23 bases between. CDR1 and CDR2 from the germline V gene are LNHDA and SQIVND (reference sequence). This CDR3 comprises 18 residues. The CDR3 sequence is CASSINYFGGSGGYEQYF. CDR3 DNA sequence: TGTGCCAGTAGTATAAACTACTTCGGGGGTTCAGGGGGCTACGAGCAGTACTTC.

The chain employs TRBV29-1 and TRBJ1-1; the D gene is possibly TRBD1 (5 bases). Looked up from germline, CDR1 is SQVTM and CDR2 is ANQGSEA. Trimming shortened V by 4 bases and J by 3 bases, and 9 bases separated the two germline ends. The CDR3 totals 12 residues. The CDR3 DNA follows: TGCAGCGTTGCCCAGGGTCACACTGAAGCTTTCTTT. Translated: CSVAQGHTEAFF.

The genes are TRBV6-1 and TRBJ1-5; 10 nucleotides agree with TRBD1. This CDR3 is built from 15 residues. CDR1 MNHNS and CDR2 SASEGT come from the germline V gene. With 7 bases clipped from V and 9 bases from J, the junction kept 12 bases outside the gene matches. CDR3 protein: CASTRQGAKQWPQHF. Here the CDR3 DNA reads TGTGCCAGCACCCGACAGGGGGCCAAGCAATGGCCCCAGCATTTT.

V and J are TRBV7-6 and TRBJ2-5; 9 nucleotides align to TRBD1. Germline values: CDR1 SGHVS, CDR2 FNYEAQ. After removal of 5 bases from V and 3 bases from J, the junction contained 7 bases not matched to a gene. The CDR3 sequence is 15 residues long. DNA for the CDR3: TGTGCCAGCAGCCAGTGGACAGGGGATGAAGAGACCCAGTACTTC. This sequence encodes CASSQWTGDEETQYF.

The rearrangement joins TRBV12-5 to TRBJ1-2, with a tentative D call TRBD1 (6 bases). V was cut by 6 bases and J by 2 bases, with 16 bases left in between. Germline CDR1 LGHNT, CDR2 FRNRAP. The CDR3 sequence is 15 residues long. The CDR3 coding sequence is TGTGCTAGTGGGCCACCGGGACACACGAACTATGGCTACACCTTC. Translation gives CASGPPGHTNYGYTF.

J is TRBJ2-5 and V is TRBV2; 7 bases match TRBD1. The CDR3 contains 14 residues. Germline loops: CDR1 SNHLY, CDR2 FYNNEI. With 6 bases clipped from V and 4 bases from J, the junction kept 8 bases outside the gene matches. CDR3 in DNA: TGTGCCAGCAGAGTTGATACAGGGGTAGAGACCCAGTACTTC. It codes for CASRVDTGVETQYF.

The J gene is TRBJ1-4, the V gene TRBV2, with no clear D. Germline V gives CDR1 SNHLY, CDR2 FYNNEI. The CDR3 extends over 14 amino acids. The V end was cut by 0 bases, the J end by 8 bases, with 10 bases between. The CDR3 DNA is TGTGCCAGCAGTGAAGCGCTTAGTGGGGAAAAACTGTTTTTT. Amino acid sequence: CASSEALSGEKLFF.

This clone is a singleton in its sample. This CDR3 reads CASSRGIVDTEAFF. CDR3 DNA sequence: TGTGCCAGCAGCCGGGGTATTGTTGACACTGAAGCTTTCTTT. The chain recombines TRBV6-6 with TRBJ1-1; D gene ambiguous. The germline CDR1 and CDR2 sequences are MNHNY and SVGAGI (reference sequence). The V end was cut by 6 bases, the J end by 3 bases, with 14 bases between. The length of the CDR3 is 14 residues.

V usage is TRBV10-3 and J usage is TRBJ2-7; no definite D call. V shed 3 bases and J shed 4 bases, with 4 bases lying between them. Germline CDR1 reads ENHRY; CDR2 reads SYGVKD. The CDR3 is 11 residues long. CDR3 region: CAISEQYEQYF. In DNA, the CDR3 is TGTGCCATCAGTGAACAATACGAGCAGTACTTC.

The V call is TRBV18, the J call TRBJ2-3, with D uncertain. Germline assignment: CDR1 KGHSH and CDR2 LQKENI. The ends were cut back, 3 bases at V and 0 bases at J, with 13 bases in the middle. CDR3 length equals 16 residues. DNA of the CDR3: TGTGCCAGCTCACCTACCCGGCCGGCAAGCACAGATACGCAGTATTTT. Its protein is CASSPTRPASTDTQYF.

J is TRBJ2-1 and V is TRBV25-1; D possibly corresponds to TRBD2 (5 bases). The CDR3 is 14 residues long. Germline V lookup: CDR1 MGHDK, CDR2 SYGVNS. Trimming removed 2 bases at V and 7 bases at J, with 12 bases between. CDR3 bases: TGTGCCAGCAGTGAAGGGCTAGCTGTTAATGAGCAGTTCTTC. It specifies CASSEGLAVNEQFF.

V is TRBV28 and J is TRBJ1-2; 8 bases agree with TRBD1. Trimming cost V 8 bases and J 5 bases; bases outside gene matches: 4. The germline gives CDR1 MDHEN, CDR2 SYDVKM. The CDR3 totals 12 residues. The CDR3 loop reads CASQGAGYGYTF. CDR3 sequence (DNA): TGTGCCAGCCAGGGGGCAGGGTATGGCTACACCTTC.